Following are 7 T cell receptor beta chains from one sample sequenced in a study of regulatory T cells in long-lasting Graves disease. The time point: newly diagnosed GD, antithyroid drugs for less than 3 months. Preparation of the TCR library used RNA extracted from PBMCs. In building TCR beta libraries, iRepertoire HTBI primers were used together with Arm-PCR of CDR3 regions. TCRdb reprocessed the multiplex PCR reads with MiXCR, giving one entry per CDR3 protein. This table has about 210,000 distinct CDR3 sequences, roughly 19% appearing once. This same sample was also taken into another study, of T cells in Graves' hyperthyroidism and ophthalmopathy.

The starting material was peripheral blood mononuclear cells (PBMCs), obtained at new diagnosis, from a patient treated with antithyroid drugs. These receptors came from a woman in her 30s with Graves disease.

This clonotype was counted once. This sequence is one base from a far larger clone and is likely a read error. This chain uses TRBV11-2 with TRBJ2-3; TRBD1 is a possible D gene (8 bases). The DNA end favors TRBJ2-7, so the J call may be wrong. The CDR3 runs 17 residues. The germline CDR1 and CDR2 sequences are SGHAT and FQNNGV. The DNA for the CDR3 is TGTGCCAGCGGCCTCCCCCAGGGGGCGGGGGAAAGGCGGATGCAGTACTTC. It translates to CASGLPQGAGERRMQYF.

This clonotype has at least ten counts. The chain carries TRBV20-1 and TRBJ2-3; 14 positions match TRBD2. From germline, CDR1 is DFQATT and CDR2 SNEGSKA (reference sequence). The V gene end was trimmed by 3 bases and the J gene end by 0 bases; junction bases not matched to a gene: 2. This CDR3 spans 16 amino acids. This CDR3 reads CSASGLAGGSTDTQYF. DNA of the CDR3: TGCAGTGCTAGCGGACTAGCGGGGGGAAGCACAGATACGCAGTATTTT.

This clonotype was detected many times. The chain couples TRBV27 to TRBJ1-1, with TRBD1 matching 10 bases. Germline V lookup: CDR1 MNHEY, CDR2 SMNVEV (reference sequence). J lost 3 bases, V lost 5 bases, and 6 bases had no gene match. The CDR3 consists of 15 residues. CDR3 nucleotides: TGTGCCAGCAGTCCTCGGACAGGGGGGTACACTGAAGCTTTCTTT. Amino acids: CASSPRTGGYTEAFF.

This clonotype was seen a handful of times. A far larger clone is one nucleotide away, so this likely arose from a read error. This chain joins TRBV27 and TRBJ1-4; D unresolved. Germline lookup yields CDR1 MNHEY and CDR2 SMNVEV (reference sequence). The CDR3 has 16 amino acids. V lost 5 bases to trimming and J lost 11 bases, with 24 bases between them. This CDR3 is CASSDSTGPAGKKLFF. CDR3 nucleotides: TGTGCCAGCAGTGATTCCACCGGCCCGGCGGGGAAGAAACTGTTTTTT.

Ten or more counts support this clonotype. The chain combines TRBV18 with TRBJ2-3; D might be TRBD2 (5 bases). Germline CDR1 and CDR2: KGHSH and LQKENI. Trimming shortened V by 5 bases and J by 4 bases, and 16 bases separated the two germline ends. CDR3 size: 15 residues. The CDR3 sequence is CASSTRGPPADTQYF. CDR3 in DNA: TGTGCCAGCTCAACCCGAGGGCCTCCGGCAGATACGCAGTATTTT.

The sample holds a few counts of this clonotype. The chain has TRBV6-4 and TRBJ2-3, with D maybe TRBD2 (5 bases). The CDR3 runs 15 residues. Trimming removed 5 bases at V and 2 bases at J, with 14 bases between. Germline assignment: CDR1 MRHNA and CDR2 SNTAGT. CDR3 DNA sequence: TGTGCCAGCAGTCTTTCAGCGGTTAACACAGATACGCAGTATTTT. This codes for CASSLSAVNTDTQYF.

This clonotype was counted at least ten times. The chain joins TRBV30 to TRBJ2-7, with TRBD2 as a possible D gene (5 bases). CDR1 GTSNPN and CDR2 SVGIG come from the germline V gene (reference sequence). The CDR3 covers 13 residues. V was cut by 4 bases and J by 4 bases, with 14 bases left in between. The CDR3 protein is CAWTEGSVYEQYF. In DNA, the CDR3 is TGTGCCTGGACCGAGGGTTCCGTATACGAGCAGTACTTC.